This is a list of T cell receptor beta chains from one sample in a study of shared clonotypes between healthy human individuals. Assay used: immunoSEQ multiplex PCR; TCRdb lists only in-frame clones, some missing. The sample holds hundreds of thousands of clones, about 70% seen once. Input material: memory CD4+ T cells sorted from blood. Receptors were obtained from a man aged 30-40 years in good health. Each CDR3 is given with its conserved first and last residue. D genes are given only for firm matches. The listing skips clone size in some rows; elsewhere it reads once, few, many or a size class.

J: TRBJ2-4; D: -; size: -; V: TRBV28; CDR3: CASSLEFGWFRNIQYF; DNA: TGTGCCAGCAGTTTAGAGTTTGGTTGGTTTCGAAACATTCAGTACTTC
J: TRBJ2-1; D: -; size: -; V: TRBV5-4; CDR3: CASSFASTSANNEQFF; DNA: TGTGCCAGCAGCTTCGCGTCGACTAGTGCTAACAATGAGCAGTTCTTC
J: TRBJ2-3; D: -; size: -; V: TRBV18; CDR3: CASSLTSTDTQYF; DNA: TGTGCCAGCTCACTCACTAGCACAGATACGCAGTATTTT
J: TRBJ1-5; D: TRBD1; size: few; V: TRBV10-1; CDR3: CASSTGAQPQHF; DNA: TGCGCCAGCAGCACAGGGGCCCAGCCCCAGCATTTT
J: TRBJ1-3; D: -; size: once; V: TRBV20-1; CDR3: CSASDGNTIYF; DNA: TGCAGTGCTAGTGATGGAAACACCATATATTTT
J: TRBJ2-1; D: -; size: -; V: TRBV27; CDR3: CASSLTGPRGLNEQFF; DNA: TGTGCCAGCAGTTTGACCGGACCCCGGGGCCTAAATGAGCAGTTCTTC
J: TRBJ1-1; D: TRBD1; size: -; V: TRBV5-1; CDR3: CASSPQGDTEAFF; DNA: TGCGCCAGCAGCCCACAGGGGGACACTGAAGCTTTCTTT
J: TRBJ2-1; D: -; size: once; V: TRBV6-4; CDR3: CASSDFSGATYNEQFF; DNA: TGTGCCAGCAGTGACTTTTCGGGGGCCACCTACAATGAGCAGTTCTTC
J: TRBJ1-3; D: -; size: -; V: TRBV18; CDR3: CASSPGQLSGNTIYF; DNA: TGTGCCAGCTCACCTGGACAGCTATCTGGAAACACCATATATTTT
J: TRBJ2-2; D: TRBD2; size: -; V: TRBV11-2; CDR3: CASSYVSGSNTGELFF; DNA: TGTGCCAGCAGCTATGTTAGCGGGTCGAACACCGGGGAGCTGTTTTTT
J: TRBJ2-7; D: -; size: -; V: TRBV27; CDR3: CASVGRVVHEQYF; DNA: TGTGCCAGCGTCGGGAGAGTGGTCCACGAGCAGTACTTC
J: TRBJ1-2; D: TRBD1; size: few; V: TRBV5-6; CDR3: CASSSGTGLNYGYTF; DNA: TGTGCCAGCAGCTCTGGGACAGGGCTGAACTATGGCTACACCTTC
J: TRBJ1-1; D: -; size: -; V: TRBV7-8; CDR3: CASSFRPAGNTEAFF; DNA: TGTGCCAGCAGCTTCCGACCGGCTGGAAACACTGAAGCTTTCTTT
J: TRBJ2-1; D: TRBD2; size: -; V: TRBV18; CDR3: CASSPGGSSYNEQFF; DNA: TGTGCCAGCTCACCGGGGGGGAGCTCCTACAATGAGCAGTTCTTC
J: TRBJ1-2; D: -; size: -; V: TRBV5-1; CDR3: CASSFDKYGYTF; DNA: TGCGCCAGCAGCTTTGACAAATATGGCTACACCTTC
J: TRBJ1-2; D: -; size: -; V: TRBV15; CDR3: CATSRDLGPGYTF; DNA: TGTGCCACCAGCAGAGATCTTGGGCCCGGCTACACCTTC
J: TRBJ2-3; D: -; size: -; V: TRBV5-5; CDR3: CASSLVPSGTDTQYF; DNA: TGTGCCAGCAGCTTAGTTCCTAGCGGCACAGATACGCAGTATTTT
J: TRBJ2-2; D: TRBD1; size: -; V: TRBV29-1; CDR3: CSADRGGTGELFF; DNA: TGCAGCGCGGACAGGGGAGGCACCGGGGAGCTGTTTTTT
J: TRBJ2-1; D: TRBD2; size: -; V: TRBV7-9; CDR3: CASSRKGTSGRDEQFF; DNA: TGTGCCAGCAGCCGAAAAGGGACTAGCGGGAGGGATGAGCAGTTCTTC
J: TRBJ1-5; D: -; size: -; V: TRBV5-5; CDR3: CASSITGHTEQPQHF; DNA: TGTGCCAGCAGCATCACGGGACATACGGAGCAGCCCCAGCATTTT
J: TRBJ2-1; D: -; size: -; V: TRBV11-2; CDR3: CASSLGRGKGEQFF; DNA: TGTGCCAGCAGCTTAGGCAGGGGAAAAGGTGAGCAGTTCTTC
J: TRBJ2-3; D: -; size: -; V: TRBV7-2; CDR3: CASSLANSDTQYF; DNA: TGTGCCAGCAGCCTCGCAAATTCAGATACGCAGTATTTT
J: TRBJ2-1; D: -; size: few; V: TRBV28; CDR3: CASRTKLYNEQFF; DNA: TGTGCCAGCAGGACCAAATTATACAATGAGCAGTTCTTC
J: TRBJ2-5; D: TRBD1; size: -; V: TRBV7-2; CDR3: CASSLDVTGVQETQYF; DNA: TGTGCCAGCAGCTTAGATGTGACAGGGGTACAAGAGACCCAGTACTTC
J: TRBJ2-6; D: TRBD1; size: few; V: TRBV7-2; CDR3: CASSPTGGRSGANVLTF; DNA: TGTGCCAGCAGCCCGACAGGGGGCCGCTCTGGGGCCAACGTCCTGACTTTC
J: TRBJ2-7; D: -; size: -; V: TRBV11-3; CDR3: CASSSNSYEQYF; DNA: TGTGCCAGCAGCTCGAACTCCTACGAGCAGTACTTC
J: TRBJ1-5; D: TRBD1; size: -; V: TRBV28; CDR3: CASSYPDRVGNQPQHF; DNA: TGTGCCAGCAGTTACCCCGACAGGGTAGGCAATCAGCCCCAGCATTTT
J: TRBJ2-3; D: TRBD2; size: -; V: TRBV28; CDR3: CASSLLAGVGTDTQYF; DNA: TGTGCCAGCAGTTTACTAGCGGGGGTCGGCACAGATACGCAGTATTTT
J: TRBJ2-7; D: -; size: -; V: TRBV19; CDR3: CASSIDVNRRYEQYF; DNA: TGTGCCAGTAGTATAGATGTTAACAGGCGGTACGAGCAGTACTTC
J: TRBJ2-5; D: -; size: few; V: TRBV5-1; CDR3: CASSLQGEETQYF; DNA: TGCGCCAGCAGCTTACAGGGAGAAGAGACCCAGTACTTC
J: TRBJ2-1; D: TRBD2; size: many; V: TRBV29-1; CDR3: CSVASGRANEQFF; DNA: TGCAGCGTTGCTAGCGGGAGGGCCAATGAGCAGTTCTTC
J: TRBJ1-5; D: -; size: -; V: TRBV2; CDR3: CGTQLGSNQPQHF; DNA: TGTGGGACCCAGCTTGGTAGCAATCAGCCCCAGCATTTT
J: TRBJ2-7; D: -; size: once; V: TRBV6-5; CDR3: CATETSSYEQYF; DNA: TGTGCCACAGAGACTAGCTCCTACGAGCAGTACTTC